This T cell receptor (beta chain) emerged from a study of blood T cell repertoires in COVID-19. Study-wide context: Both acute and convalescent COVID-19 samples were obtained from the United States, Italy and Spain. The analysed material was cDNA or gDNA that came from T cells, B-cell-depleted T cells, or PBMCs.

In the study's own analysis: How many nucleated cells were present was estimated from reference gene primer amplification. Libraries were prepared by immunoSEQ multiplex PCR; TCRdb keeps only in-frame clonotypes and omits some of them. That table gives V, J and clone size, and the DNA gave D and trimming. The sample consists of fewer than 250,000 clones, roughly 84% of them appearing once. There are 14 residues in the CDR3. V lost 7 bases and J 5 bases, leaving 14 bases between the germline ends. The V gene's germline CDR1 is MNHEY and CDR2 SVGAGI. The source is a human donor in a cohort sampled during active COVID-19. The sequenced sample consisted of peripheral blood. The chain links TRBV6-5 to TRBJ1-4, with D unresolved. CDR3 sequence (DNA): TGTGCCAGCAACGATAAGTGGAGGAATGAAAAACTGTTTTTT. It encodes CASNDKWRNEKLFF.